The rows below give T cell receptor beta chains drawn from one sample of a study of shared clonotypes between healthy human individuals. The assay was immunoSEQ multiplex PCR, and TCRdb's table has in-frame clones only and misses some. The sample contains approximately 1,500,000 clones, roughly 97% of which appear only once. Sequencing was performed on naive CD4+ T cells sorted from blood. The receptors stem from a man under 40 in good health. CDR3s include the opening cysteine and the closing phenylalanine or tryptophan. D genes are given only for firm matches. Size values are once, few and many counts, or a class for expanded clones, and some rows have none.

d_call,j_call,v_call,clone_size,cdr3_aa,cdr3_nt
NA,TRBJ2-7,TRBV5-4,NA,CASSVQPGAYEQYF,TGTGCCAGCAGCGTTCAGCCAGGTGCTTACGAGCAGTACTTC
TRBD1,TRBJ2-3,TRBV18,NA,CASSPPRDREASTDTQYF,TGTGCCAGCTCACCACCGAGGGACAGGGAGGCTAGCACAGATACGCAGTATTTT
NA,TRBJ2-3,TRBV2,NA,CASSEIMGPDTQYF,TGTGCCAGCAGTGAGATCATGGGGCCAGATACGCAGTATTTT
TRBD1,TRBJ2-7,TRBV5-1,NA,CASSGRQGSYEQYF,TGCGCCAGCAGCGGGCGACAGGGATCCTACGAGCAGTACTTC
NA,TRBJ1-2,TRBV5-6,NA,CASSSPLGRGHGYTF,TGTGCCAGCAGCTCCCCCCTGGGCAGGGGACATGGCTACACCTTC
NA,TRBJ2-2,TRBV5-4,NA,CASTLTGQGGFLNTGELFF,TGTGCCAGCACCTTAACTGGACAGGGAGGGTTTTTAAATACCGGGGAGCTGTTTTTT
NA,TRBJ2-1,TRBV5-1,NA,CASSSLPGEGVNNEQFF,TGCGCCAGCAGCTCTCTCCCGGGGGAGGGGGTAAACAATGAGCAGTTCTTC
TRBD1,TRBJ1-3,TRBV5-1,NA,CASSPSTTGRSGNTIYF,TGCGCCAGCAGCCCCTCCACGACAGGGCGATCTGGAAACACCATATATTTT
NA,TRBJ2-2,TRBV7-6,NA,CASSLGTGELFF,TGTGCCAGCAGCTTAGGCACCGGGGAGCTGTTTTTT
TRBD2,TRBJ2-5,TRBV10-3,NA,CAISEPSGRPSKYQETQYF,TGTGCCATCAGTGAGCCTAGCGGGAGGCCTTCCAAGTACCAAGAGACCCAGTACTTC
NA,TRBJ2-3,TRBV7-2,NA,CASSLVKGLGTDTQYF,TGTGCCAGCAGCTTAGTGAAGGGCCTTGGCACAGATACGCAGTATTTT
NA,TRBJ1-1,TRBV6-1,NA,CASSEREGGDTEAFF,TGTGCCAGCAGTGAACGGGAGGGCGGGGACACTGAAGCTTTCTTT
TRBD2,TRBJ2-7,TRBV28,once,CASSLPLAGGTYEQYF,TGTGCCAGCAGCCTCCCCCTAGCGGGAGGGACCTACGAGCAGTACTTC
NA,TRBJ2-2,TRBV6-5,NA,CASTTGPGELFF,TGTGCCAGCACCACTGGGCCCGGGGAGCTGTTTTTT
NA,TRBJ1-1,TRBV27,NA,CASSGDSNKANTEAFF,TGTGCCAGCAGTGGGGACTCAAACAAAGCCAACACTGAAGCTTTCTTT
NA,TRBJ2-1,TRBV7-8,NA,CASSSPTPNEQFF,TGTGCCAGCAGCTCCCCAACCCCCAATGAGCAGTTCTTC
TRBD2,TRBJ2-7,TRBV7-9,NA,CASSLGVGGDYEQYF,TGTGCCAGCAGCTTAGGGGTGGGAGGGGACTACGAGCAGTACTTC
TRBD1,TRBJ1-2,TRBV2,NA,CASSVNQNRGLDYGYTF,TGTGCCAGCAGTGTAAATCAGAACAGGGGGCTGGACTATGGCTACACCTTC
NA,TRBJ1-2,TRBV20-1,once,CSALQGLGYTF,TGCAGTGCTCTTCAGGGTCTCGGCTACACCTTC
NA,TRBJ2-3,TRBV7-9,NA,CASSLGSGAGGTDTQYF,TGTGCCAGCAGCTTAGGTTCGGGGGCGGGCGGCACAGATACGCAGTATTTT
TRBD1,TRBJ2-1,TRBV6-5,once,CASSYLPGTDNEQFF,TGTGCCAGCAGTTACTTGCCCGGGACAGACAATGAGCAGTTCTTC
TRBD1,TRBJ1-2,TRBV2,NA,CASRADRGQLSYGYTF,TGTGCCAGCAGGGCGGACAGGGGTCAACTGTCCTATGGCTACACCTTC
NA,TRBJ2-7,TRBV11-2,NA,CASSLVPFYYEQYF,TGTGCCAGCAGCTTAGTTCCATTTTACTACGAGCAGTACTTC
NA,TRBJ1-1,TRBV6-5,NA,CASSYKRNTEAFF,TGTGCCAGCAGTTACAAGAGGAACACTGAAGCTTTCTTT
NA,TRBJ2-7,TRBV23-1,NA,CASSQYYEQYF,TGCGCCAGCAGTCAATATTACGAGCAGTACTTC
NA,TRBJ1-5,TRBV6-5,NA,CASSYSASANQPQHF,TGTGCCAGCAGTTACTCCGCCAGCGCCAATCAGCCCCAGCATTTT
NA,TRBJ1-1,TRBV5-1,NA,CASSLEFSGVEAFF,TGCGCCAGCAGCTTGGAATTTTCGGGGGTTGAAGCTTTCTTT
NA,TRBJ2-5,TRBV18,NA,CASSPIASKMGQETQYF,TGTGCCAGCTCACCAATCGCAAGTAAGATGGGCCAAGAGACCCAGTACTTC
NA,TRBJ2-1,TRBV6-5,NA,CASRLAGSYNEQFF,TGTGCCAGCCGGCTCGCGGGCTCCTACAATGAGCAGTTCTTC
NA,TRBJ2-1,TRBV9,NA,CASSYSGGNEQFF,TGTGCCAGCAGTTATAGTGGAGGTAATGAGCAGTTCTTC
NA,TRBJ2-2,TRBV5-1,NA,CASTTSGSGGELFF,TGCGCCAGCACTACGTCGGGCAGTGGCGGGGAGCTGTTTTTT